The clone carrying this TCR beta chain has more than one count but fewer than ten. This sample is part of a study of T-cell memory formation after mild COVID-19. The TCR alpha and TCR beta cDNA libraries, bearing sample barcodes and UMIs, were generated by 5'RACE using constant-segment primers. One entry per CDR3 protein, called by TCRdb with MiXCR from the 5' RACE reads. This sample yields roughly 250,000 distinct CDR3 sequences, of which about 15% are seen a single time; 3.5% belongs to the top ten. V lost 1 base and J 5 bases, leaving 8 bases between the germline ends. This CDR3 region has 14 residues. Germline V gene data show CDR1 as LGHNA and CDR2 as YSLEER.

Input material: PBMCs or a T cell subset sorted from them (not recorded which). This chain uses TRBV4-3 with TRBJ2-2, with TRBD2 as a possible D gene (5 bases). The clonotype was recovered from a man aged 18 to 29 who had mild COVID-19 (a few samples of this study predate the infection). Cell type and time point are not known. The CDR3 reads CASSQVERTGELFF. CDR3 coding DNA: TGCGCCAGCAGCCAAGTCGAGCGGACCGGGGAGCTGTTTTTT.